This TCR beta chain derives from a study of regulatory T cells after allogeneic stem cell transplantation (dated 2018 in TCRdb). About the investigation overall: Each patient's group depended on whether acute graft-versus-host disease developed within 100 days after stem cell transplantation. CD4+CD25+CD127- regulatory T cells were obtained from patient PBMCs by means of fluorescence-activated cell sorting. Conventional CD4+ T cells defined as CD4+CD25+/-CD127+ were also sorted and TCR-sequenced for comparison in the study. The regulatory T-cell TCR repertoire after allogeneic stem cell transplantation was compared between patients with and without acute graft-versus-host disease. Paper-wide results and their limitations: The regulatory T-cell TCR repertoire was less diverse and more focused in patients without graft-versus-host disease than in patients with graft-versus-host disease. No significant difference in conventional CD4+ T-cell repertoire diversity was found between patients with and without graft-versus-host disease. No regulatory T-cell clones were found in all patients, and the number of sorted cells showed no significant correlation with the inverse Simpson index. In non-GvHD patients, the top 10 regulatory T-cell clones took up a significantly larger share of the repertoire, which suggests expansion of presumably allo-specific protective clones. Because of the small patient sample size, validation of the findings in a larger cohort was required.

These reads were obtained on an Illumina MiSeq. Reverse transcription of RNA was performed with the SMARTer RACE cDNA Amplification kit, after which the TCR beta CDR3 region was amplified. The RNeasy Mini Kit was used to extract RNA from the sorted cells. Illumina paired-end sequencing was applied to the TCR beta amplicons. The paper's data handling went like this. MiXCR, VDJtools and the tcR R package were used for TCR repertoire analysis. The inverse Simpson index served to quantify diversity, and clones were sorted into rare, small, medium or expanded bins based on their proportion of the repertoire. TCRdb cleaned the public reads at Q25 with fastp, built clones with MiXCR and kept in-frame beta chains. Entries that share a CDR3 protein sequence are merged under the most common genes and DNA. The V and J calls and clone size are TCRdb's, not the authors'. The table for this sample lists fewer than 6,000 distinct CDR3 sequences; roughly 96% of them were counted only once. 35% to 50% of the sample comes from the top ten.

Sample time point, as interpreted from the label and publication: 30 days after allogeneic hematopoietic stem cell transplantation. At 30 days after allogeneic hematopoietic stem cell transplantation, peripheral blood mononuclear cells were collected from the patients. Concerning this clonotype: Its antigen is still unknown. No base-level quality is on record; no much larger clone is a single base apart.

Looking up the germline V gene (reference sequence) yields CDR1 LGHDT and CDR2 YNNKEL. The CDR3 numbers 13 residues from cysteine through phenylalanine. Kept here is only the CDR3 DNA, which spans 39 bases and is read in frame from base 1. V is cut by 5 bases and J by 11 bases, and the space between the germline ends is 18 bases. The starting material was sorted CD4+ T cells from blood (whether regulatory or conventional is not recorded), obtained 30 days after allogeneic stem cell transplant. This sequence was found in a human patient who had an allogeneic stem cell transplant, so the T cells may come from the graft donor. The receptor chain draws on TRBV3-1 and TRBJ2-5; tentative D gene TRBD2, with 6 bases matching. The bases are TGTGCCAGCAGCTTGGGACTCGAAGAGGCGCAGTACTTC. It translates as CASSLGLEEAQYF.